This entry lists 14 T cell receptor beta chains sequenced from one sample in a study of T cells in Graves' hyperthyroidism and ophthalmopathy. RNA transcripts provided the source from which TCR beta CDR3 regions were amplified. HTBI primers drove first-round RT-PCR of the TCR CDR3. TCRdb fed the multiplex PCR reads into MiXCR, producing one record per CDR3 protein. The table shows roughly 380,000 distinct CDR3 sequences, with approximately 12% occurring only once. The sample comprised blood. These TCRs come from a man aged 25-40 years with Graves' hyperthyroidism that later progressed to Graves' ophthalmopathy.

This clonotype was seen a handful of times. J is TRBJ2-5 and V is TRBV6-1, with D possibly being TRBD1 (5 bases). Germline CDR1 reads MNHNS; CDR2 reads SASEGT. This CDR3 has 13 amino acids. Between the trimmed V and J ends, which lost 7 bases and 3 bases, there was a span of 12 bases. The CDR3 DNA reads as TGTGCCAGCACCCCGGAGACAGAAGAGACCCAGTACTTC. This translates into CASTPETEETQYF.

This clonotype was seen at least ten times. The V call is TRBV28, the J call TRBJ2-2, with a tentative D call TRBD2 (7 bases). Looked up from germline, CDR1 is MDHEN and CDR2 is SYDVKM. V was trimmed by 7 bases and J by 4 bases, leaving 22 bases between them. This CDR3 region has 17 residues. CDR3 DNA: TGTGCCAGCATTCTGAGCGCTGGGGGGGGCCGCACCGGGGAGCTGTTTTTT. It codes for CASILSAGGGRTGELFF. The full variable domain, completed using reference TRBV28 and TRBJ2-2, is DVKVTQSSRYLVKRTGEKVFLECVQDMDHENMFWYRQDPGLGLRLIYFSYDVKMKEKGDIPEGYSVSREKKERFSLILESASTNQTSMYLCASILSAGGGRTGELFFGEGSRLTVL.

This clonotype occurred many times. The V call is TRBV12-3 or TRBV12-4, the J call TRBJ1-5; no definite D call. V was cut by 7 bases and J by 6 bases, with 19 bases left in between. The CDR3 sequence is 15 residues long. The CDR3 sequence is CASTLRLGKSQPQHF. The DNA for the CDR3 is TGTGCCAGCACCCTTCGCTTGGGAAAAAGTCAGCCCCAGCATTTT.

The CDR3 protein is CASSLIGKETQYF. DNA of the CDR3: TGTGCCAGCAGCTTAATAGGGAAGGAGACCCAGTACTTC. The genes are TRBV7-8 and TRBJ2-5, with D unresolved. V was cut by 2 bases and J by 5 bases, with 9 bases left in between. The germline CDR1 and CDR2 sequences are SGHVS and FQNEAQ. This CDR3 is built from 13 residues.

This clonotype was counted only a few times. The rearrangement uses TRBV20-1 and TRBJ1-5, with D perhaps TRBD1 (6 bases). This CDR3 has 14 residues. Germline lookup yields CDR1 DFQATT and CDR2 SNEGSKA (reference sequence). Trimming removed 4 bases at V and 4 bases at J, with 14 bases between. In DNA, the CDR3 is TGCAGTGCTATCAGGGGAAGGGAAAATCAGCCCCAGCATTTT. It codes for CSAIRGRENQPQHF.

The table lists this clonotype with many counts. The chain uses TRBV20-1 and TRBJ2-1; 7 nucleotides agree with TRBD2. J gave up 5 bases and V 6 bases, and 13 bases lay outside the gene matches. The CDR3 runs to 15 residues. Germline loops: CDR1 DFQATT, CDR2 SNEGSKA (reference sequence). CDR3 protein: CSAWGYGGLNNEQFF. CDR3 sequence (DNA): TGCAGTGCATGGGGATACGGGGGACTAAACAATGAGCAGTTCTTC.

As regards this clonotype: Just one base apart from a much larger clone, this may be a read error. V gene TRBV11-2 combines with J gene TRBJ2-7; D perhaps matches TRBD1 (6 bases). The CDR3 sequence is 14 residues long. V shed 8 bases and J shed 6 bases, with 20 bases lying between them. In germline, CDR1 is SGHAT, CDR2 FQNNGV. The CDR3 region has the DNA TGTGCCAGCCGCGCCAACAGGGCGGCCCCCGAGCAGTACTTC. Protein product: CASRANRAAPEQYF.

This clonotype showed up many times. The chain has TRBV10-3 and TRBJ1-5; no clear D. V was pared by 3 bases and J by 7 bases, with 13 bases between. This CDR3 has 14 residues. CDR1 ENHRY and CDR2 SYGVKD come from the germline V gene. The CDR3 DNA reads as TGTGCCATCAGTGAACCGTCTCAAGGGCAGCCCCAGCATTTT. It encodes CAISEPSQGQPQHF.

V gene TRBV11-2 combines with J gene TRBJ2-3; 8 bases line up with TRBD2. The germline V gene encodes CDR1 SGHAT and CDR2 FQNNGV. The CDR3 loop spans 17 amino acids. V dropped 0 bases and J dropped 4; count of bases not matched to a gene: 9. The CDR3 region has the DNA TGTGCCAGCAGCTTAGATATATCCGGGGGGGCCGCAGATACGCAGTATTTT. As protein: CASSLDISGGAADTQYF.

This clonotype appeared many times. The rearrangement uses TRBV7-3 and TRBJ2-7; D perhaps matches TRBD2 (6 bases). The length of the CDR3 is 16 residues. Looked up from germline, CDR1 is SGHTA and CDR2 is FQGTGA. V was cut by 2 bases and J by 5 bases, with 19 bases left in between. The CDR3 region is CASSLGGLTPGDEQYF. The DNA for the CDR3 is TGTGCCAGCAGCTTAGGGGGACTGACGCCGGGAGACGAGCAGTACTTC.

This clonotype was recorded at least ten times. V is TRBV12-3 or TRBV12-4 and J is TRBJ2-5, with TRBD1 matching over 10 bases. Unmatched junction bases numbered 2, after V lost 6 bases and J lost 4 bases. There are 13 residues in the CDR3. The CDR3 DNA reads TGTGCCAGCAGAAGGACAGGGGGAGAGACCCAGTACTTC. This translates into CASRRTGGETQYF.

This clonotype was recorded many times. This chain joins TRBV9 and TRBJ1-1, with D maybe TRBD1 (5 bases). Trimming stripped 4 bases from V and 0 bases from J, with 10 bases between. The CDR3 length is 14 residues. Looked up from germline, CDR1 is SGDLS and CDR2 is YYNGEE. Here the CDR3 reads CASSTGTLNTEAFF. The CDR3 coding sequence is TGTGCCAGCAGCACCGGGACCTTGAACACTGAAGCTTTCTTT.

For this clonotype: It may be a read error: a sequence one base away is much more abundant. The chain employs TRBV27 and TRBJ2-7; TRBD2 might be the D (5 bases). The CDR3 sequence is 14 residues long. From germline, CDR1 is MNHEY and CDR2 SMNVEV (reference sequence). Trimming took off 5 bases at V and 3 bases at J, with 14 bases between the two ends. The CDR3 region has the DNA TGTGCCAGCAGTCGGGCAGACTATGGCTACGAGCAGTACTTC. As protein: CASSRADYGYEQYF.

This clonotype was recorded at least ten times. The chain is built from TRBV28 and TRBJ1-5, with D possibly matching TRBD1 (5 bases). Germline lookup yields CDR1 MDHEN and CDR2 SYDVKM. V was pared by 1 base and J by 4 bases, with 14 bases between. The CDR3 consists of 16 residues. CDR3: CASSLFSVGGNQPQHF. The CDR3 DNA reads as TGTGCCAGCAGTTTATTCAGCGTTGGGGGGAATCAGCCCCAGCATTTT.